These 21 T cell receptor beta chains were all obtained from the same sample, sequenced in a study of blood T cell repertoires in COVID-19. Assay used: immunoSEQ multiplex PCR; TCRdb lists only in-frame clones, some missing. The sample holds approximately 21,000 clones, approximately 86% seen once. Sequenced input: peripheral blood. The receptors were sampled from a human donor with acute or convalescent COVID-19. The donor label of this sample is uncertain.

V and J are TRBV6-6 and TRBJ2-7; no firm D call. This CDR3 is 12 amino acids long. With 6 bases removed from V and 2 bases from J, the gap between germline ends came to 8 bases. Germline values: CDR1 MNHNY, CDR2 SVGAGI (reference sequence). The CDR3 region is CASSPGPYEQYF. CDR3 DNA sequence: TGTGCCAGCAGCCCTGGGCCCTACGAGCAGTACTTC.

The genes are TRBV11-2 and TRBJ2-1, with 13 bases lining up with TRBD2. The CDR3 is 15 amino acids. V dropped 5 bases and J dropped 7; count of bases not matched to a gene: 5. Germline-derived CDR1 and CDR2 are SGHAT and FQNNGV. This CDR3 reads CASSKLAGGPNEQFF. The CDR3 DNA reads TGTGCCAGCAGCAAACTAGCGGGAGGGCCAAATGAGCAGTTCTTC. Drawing the rest from reference TRBV11-2 and TRBJ2-1, the complete variable domain is EAGVAQSPRYKIIEKRQSVAFWCNPISGHATLYWYQQILGQGPKLLIQFQNNGVVDDSQLPKDRFSAERLKGVDSTLKIQPAKLEDSAVYLCASSKLAGGPNEQFFGPGTRLTVL.

The J gene is TRBJ1-4, the V gene TRBV7-2; no reliable D call. This CDR3 has 15 amino acids. V lost 0 bases to trimming and J lost 0 bases, with 5 bases between them. Germline V gene lookup returns CDR1 SGHTA and CDR2 FQGNSA. The CDR3 spells CASSLAATTNEKLFF. The CDR3 DNA reads TGTGCCAGCAGCTTAGCGGCAACAACTAATGAAAAACTGTTTTTT.

V and J are TRBV6-2 or TRBV6-3 and TRBJ2-2, with unresolved D. From germline, CDR1 is MNHEY and CDR2 SVGEGT. This CDR3 is built from 14 residues. The V end was cut by 5 bases, the J end by 8 bases, with 15 bases between. The CDR3 spells CASSGLVERGELFF. Here the CDR3 DNA reads TGTGCCAGCAGTGGGCTGGTCGAACGGGGGGAGCTGTTTTTT.

The genes are TRBV27 and TRBJ2-5; 9 bases are shared with TRBD2. Germline-derived CDR1 and CDR2 are MNHEY and SMNVEV (reference sequence). Unmatched junction bases numbered 14, after V lost 1 base and J lost 5 bases. The CDR3 contains 18 residues. The DNA of the CDR3 is TGTGCCAGCAGTTTATTGGGACTAGCCGCGATAATGGGGGAGACCCAGTACTTC. As protein: CASSLLGLAAIMGETQYF.

This chain connects TRBV2 to TRBJ2-7; TRBD1 is a possible D gene (6 bases). This CDR3 region has 15 residues. Germline V gives CDR1 SNHLY, CDR2 FYNNEI. Trimming left V 1 base short and J 0 bases short, with 10 bases between. DNA of the CDR3: TGTGCCAGCAGTGAAGGGTTAGGGGGCTCCTACGAGCAGTACTTC. Protein: CASSEGLGGSYEQYF.

V and J are TRBV30 and TRBJ1-1; 9 nucleotides line up with TRBD1. Germline V gene lookup returns CDR1 GTSNPN and CDR2 SVGIG (reference sequence). The V gene end was trimmed by 5 bases and the J gene end by 3 bases; junction bases not matched to a gene: 4. The CDR3 is 13 amino acids. CDR3 coding DNA: TGTGCCTGGGGACAGGGGTTGGACACTGAAGCTTTCTTT. Residues: CAWGQGLDTEAFF. The full variable domain, with the rest looked up from reference TRBV30 and TRBJ1-1, is SQTIHQWPATLVQPVGSPLSLECTVEGTSNPNLYWYRQAAGRGLQLLFYSVGIGQISSEVPQNLSASRPQDRQFILSSKKLLLSDSGFYLCAWGQGLDTEAFFGQGTRLTVV.

The chain couples TRBV25-1 to TRBJ1-4, with D possibly TRBD1 on 6 matching bases. Germline CDR1 is MGHDK and CDR2 is SYGVNS. V was shortened by 6 bases and J by 10 bases, with 12 bases between the two germline ends. The length of the CDR3 is 12 residues. CDR3 sequence reads: CASRGDTRKLFF. CDR3 nucleotide sequence: TGTGCCAGCAGGGGGGACACCAGAAAACTGTTTTTT.

In this sample, this clone turned up once. A junction end diverges from the germline sequence, so it may reflect a read error. The genes are TRBV7-6 and TRBJ1-1; 8 nucleotides agree with TRBD1. Germline V gives CDR1 SGHVS, CDR2 FNYEAQ. This CDR3 has 14 residues. The CDR3 is CASSTGGGRTETFF. CDR3 DNA sequence: TGTGCCAGCAGCACAGGGGGAGGACGGACTGAAACTTTCTTT.

The chain links TRBV10-3 to TRBJ2-6; 9 bases are shared with TRBD1. CDR3 length: 17 amino acids. CDR1 is ENHRY, CDR2 SYGVKD, per germline. Trimming removed 3 bases from V and 3 bases from J; junction bases left unmatched: 6. The CDR3 DNA is TGTGCCATCAGTGAAAGTAACAGGGGGCTTGGGGCCAACGTCCTGACTTTC. It specifies CAISESNRGLGANVLTF.

The chain carries TRBV29-1 and TRBJ1-4, with 7 bases aligning to TRBD1. This CDR3 is 13 amino acids long. Losses at the gene ends were 7 bases for V and 4 bases for J; bases not matched to a gene: 6. Per the germline V gene, CDR1 is SQVTM and CDR2 is ANQGSEA. The CDR3 is CSATGLGNEKLFF. In nucleotides, the CDR3 is TGCAGCGCGACAGGGCTCGGTAATGAAAAACTGTTTTTT.

The gene calls are TRBV28 and TRBJ2-1; 12 bases match TRBD1. Germline values: CDR1 MDHEN, CDR2 SYDVKM. The CDR3 totals 17 residues. V was pared by 1 base and J by 7 bases, with 8 bases of the junction left unmatched. The CDR3 loop is CASSLSAGQGARNEQFF. The CDR3 coding sequence is TGTGCCAGCAGTTTATCGGCGGGACAGGGGGCGCGGAATGAGCAGTTCTTC.

A word on this clone: The same CDR3 arises from other DNA sequences in this sample as well. The chain joins TRBV18 to TRBJ2-2, with 8 nucleotides matching TRBD2. With V trimmed by 2 bases and J by 3 bases, 2 bases remained unmatched. The CDR3 sequence is 15 residues long. Per germline, CDR1 KGHSH and CDR2 LQKENI. In nucleotides, the CDR3 is TGTGCCAGCTCACCAAGCGGGGGAGACACCGGGGAGCTGTTTTTT. As protein: CASSPSGGDTGELFF.

The V and J genes are TRBV3-1 (or the pseudogene TRBV3-2) and TRBJ1-6, with 7 bases that match TRBD1. The CDR3 runs to 13 residues. The junction had 1 base not matched to a gene; V was cut back by 1 base and J by 10 bases. Germline CDR1 LGHDT, CDR2 YNNKEL (reference sequence). The chain's CDR3 is CASSQGDRSPLHF. DNA of the CDR3: TGTGCCAGCAGCCAAGGGGACAGATCACCCCTCCACTTT.

This sequence joins TRBV7-8 and TRBJ1-4; 9 bases agree with TRBD1. The germline V gene encodes CDR1 SGHVS and CDR2 FQNEAQ. Trimming at V came to 8 bases and at J to 6 bases, leaving 10 bases not matched to a gene. The CDR3 length is 15 residues. The DNA for the CDR3 is TGTGCCAGCTTCAATCCGGGACAGGGTTATGAAAAACTGTTTTTT. Amino acid sequence: CASFNPGQGYEKLFF.

The chain couples TRBV7-3 to TRBJ2-2; D possibly corresponds to TRBD2 (5 bases). Trimming stripped 5 bases from V and 6 bases from J, with 13 bases between. The CDR3 length is 14 residues. The germline V gene encodes CDR1 SGHTA and CDR2 FQGTGA. The CDR3 DNA sequence: TGTGCCAGCAGCCCCGGAGGCGGGCCCGGGGAGCTGTTTTTT. This sequence encodes CASSPGGGPGELFF.

A single count supports this clone. The J gene is TRBJ1-1, the V gene TRBV5-1; D remains ambiguous. The CDR3 covers 14 residues. Germline loops: CDR1 SGHRS, CDR2 YFSETQ. V lost 0 bases and J lost 1, with 7 bases in between. CDR3 amino acids: CASSLDGKNTEAFF. CDR3 nucleotides: TGCGCCAGCAGCTTGGACGGGAAGAACACTGAAGCTTTCTTT.

The J gene is TRBJ2-3, the V gene TRBV19, with 9 bases fitting TRBD2. The germline V gene has CDR1 LNHDA and CDR2 SQIVND (reference sequence). The ends lost 1 base at V and 2 bases at J; junction bases unmatched: 4. This CDR3 has 16 residues. The CDR3, as DNA: TGTGCCAGTAGTATAGCGGCTAGCGGGAACACAGATACGCAGTATTTT. Encoded protein: CASSIAASGNTDTQYF.

The rearrangement uses TRBV6-5 and TRBJ2-2; possible D gene TRBD1, 6 bases. This CDR3 comprises 15 residues. V was trimmed by 5 bases and J by 4 bases, leaving 14 bases between them. CDR1 is MNHEY and CDR2 is SVGAGI in the germline V gene. CDR3 nucleotides: TGTGCCAGCAGTAGCCTAGGGGGTAGCACCGGGGAGCTGTTTTTT. Encoded protein: CASSSLGGSTGELFF.

V is TRBV7-2 and J is TRBJ1-1; D perhaps matches TRBD1 (6 bases). The germline V and J ends were trimmed by 4 bases and 3 bases, with 9 bases remaining between them. Per germline, CDR1 SGHTA and CDR2 FQGNSA. This CDR3 contains 13 residues. The CDR3 nucleotides read TGTGCCAGCAGCTCCTACAGGGACACTGAAGCTTTCTTT. Translation: CASSSYRDTEAFF. The whole variable domain, remainder taken from reference TRBV7-2 and TRBJ1-1, is GAGVSQSPSNKVTEKGKDVELRCDPISGHTALYWYRQSLGQGLEFLIYFQGNSAPDKSGLPSDRFSAERTGGSVSTLTIQRTQQEDSAVYLCASSSYRDTEAFFGQGTRLTVV.

This chain links TRBV2 with TRBJ1-3, with D hard to call. Trimming cost V 7 bases and J 0 bases, with 7 bases left between them. Germline V gives CDR1 SNHLY, CDR2 FYNNEI. The CDR3 length is 13 residues. CDR3 sequence reads: CASTDNSGNTIYF. CDR3 nucleotides: TGTGCCAGCACAGACAACTCTGGAAACACCATATATTTT.